Below, 9 T cell receptor beta chains from the same sample are listed, as sequenced in a study of blood T cell repertoires in COVID-19 (dated by TCRdb to about 2020). The library was made by the immunoSEQ multiplex PCR assay. Here the immuneACCESS table is served through TCRdb, limited to in-frame sequences with V and J called. Missing clones are a known gap in these copies; in checked studies unresolved V genes cover under half, and the rest lacks a known reason. The sample includes 40,000 to 50,000 clones, with roughly nine tenths observed a single time. The leading ten clones occupy 6.4% of the sample. Sequenced material: peripheral blood. These TCRs come from a man in his 70s with active COVID-19.

The chain uses TRBV5-1 and TRBJ2-3, with 13 positions matching TRBD2. CDR1 is SGHRS, CDR2 YFSETQ, per germline. With 3 bases clipped from V and 4 bases from J, the junction kept 5 bases outside the gene matches. This CDR3 comprises 16 residues. The CDR3, as DNA: TGCGCCAGCAGCTCTACTAGCGGGGGGGCCCCAGATACGCAGTATTTT. Translated: CASSSTSGGAPDTQYF.

The chain employs TRBV7-2 and TRBJ2-7; a possible D gene is TRBD1 (6 bases). The V and J ends lost 4 bases and 2 bases respectively, with 12 bases between them. Germline-derived CDR1 and CDR2 are SGHTA and FQGNSA. This CDR3 is 14 amino acids long. CDR3: CASSSGQRTYEQYF. DNA of the CDR3: TGTGCCAGCAGCTCCGGACAGAGAACCTACGAGCAGTACTTC.

The chain recombines TRBV11-3 with TRBJ1-5, with TRBD1 as a possible D gene (5 bases). The germline V gene encodes CDR1 SGHNT and CDR2 YENEEA. Between the trimmed V and J ends, which lost 9 bases and 8 bases, there was a span of 29 bases. CDR3 length equals 17 residues. The CDR3 protein is CAREGWATRAQREPQHF. CDR3 sequence (DNA): TGTGCCAGGGAGGGGTGGGCGACAAGGGCCCAGAGGGAGCCCCAGCATTTT.

This rearrangement joins TRBV25-1 to TRBJ2-7; TRBD1 aligns across 8 bases. CDR3 length: 14 amino acids. The germline gives CDR1 MGHDK, CDR2 SYGVNS. V shed 5 bases, J shed 5 bases, and the junction held 8 bases outside the gene matches. DNA for the CDR3: TGTGCCAGCAGTCCCAGGACAGGGTCAAACGAGCAGTACTTC. Residues: CASSPRTGSNEQYF.

This chain joins TRBV6-1 and TRBJ2-4; TRBD2 matches at 7 bases. Trimming cost V 3 bases and J 0 bases; bases outside gene matches: 11. This CDR3 contains 18 residues. CDR1 and CDR2 from the germline V gene are MNHNS and SASEGT. CDR3: CASSDGVWGGVAKNIQYF. The CDR3 nucleotides read TGTGCCAGCAGTGATGGAGTATGGGGGGGAGTAGCCAAAAACATTCAGTACTTC.

The chain has TRBV28 and TRBJ2-3; 9 bases align to TRBD1. Germline V gene sequence: CDR1 MDHEN, CDR2 SYDVKM. The CDR3 has 17 amino acids. V dropped 6 bases and J dropped 2; count of bases not matched to a gene: 12. The CDR3 region is CASRLSGGTGNTDTQYF. CDR3 coding DNA: TGTGCCAGCAGACTATCCGGAGGGACAGGGAACACAGATACGCAGTATTTT.

This chain links TRBV5-1 with TRBJ2-5; 9 bases map to TRBD2. This CDR3 has 15 amino acids. Unmatched junction bases numbered 6, after V lost 1 base and J lost 5 bases. Germline CDR1 reads SGHRS; CDR2 reads YFSETQ. CDR3 sequence reads: CASSLTRGGRETQYF. The CDR3 coding sequence is TGCGCCAGCAGCTTGACGCGGGGGGGCCGCGAGACCCAGTACTTC.

The chain links TRBV28 to TRBJ2-7; TRBD1 matches 8 bases. The J segment lost 1 base and the V segment lost 9 bases, leaving 5 bases of the junction unmatched. Per germline, CDR1 MDHEN and CDR2 SYDVKM. CDR3 length: 13 residues. The CDR3 nucleotides are TGTGCCAGTTCCACAGGGGGTTCCTACGAGCAGTACTTC. It yields the protein CASSTGGSYEQYF.

This chain joins TRBV7-9 and TRBJ2-7; TRBD1 matches at 7 bases. Germline values: CDR1 SEHNR, CDR2 FQNEAQ (reference sequence). J lost 6 bases, V lost 4 bases, and 6 bases had no gene match. The CDR3 is 13 amino acids. Here the CDR3 DNA reads TGTGCCAGCAGCTCCGGACAGGCCCTCGAGCAGTACTTC. This sequence encodes CASSSGQALEQYF.